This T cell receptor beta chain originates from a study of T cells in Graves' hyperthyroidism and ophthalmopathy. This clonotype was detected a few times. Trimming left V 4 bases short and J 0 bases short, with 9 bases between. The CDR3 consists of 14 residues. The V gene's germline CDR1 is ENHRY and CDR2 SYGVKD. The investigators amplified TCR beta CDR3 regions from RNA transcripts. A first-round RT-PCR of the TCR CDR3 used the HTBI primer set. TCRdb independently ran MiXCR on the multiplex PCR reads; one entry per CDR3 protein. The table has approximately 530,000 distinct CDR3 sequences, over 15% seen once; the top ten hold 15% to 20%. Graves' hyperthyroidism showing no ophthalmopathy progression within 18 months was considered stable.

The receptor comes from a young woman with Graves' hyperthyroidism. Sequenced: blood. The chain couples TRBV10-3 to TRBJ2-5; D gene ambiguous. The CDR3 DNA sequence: TGTGCCATCAGTGTGTCAGAATACCAAGAGACCCAGTACTTC. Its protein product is CAISVSEYQETQYF.